Below, 18 T cell receptor beta chains from the same sample are listed, as sequenced in a study of T cells expressing NK-cell markers (dated by TCRdb to 2020 to 2021). The library was obtained by 5' RACE. The run used an Illumina HiSeq 2000. Each entry corresponds to one CDR3 protein sequence from reads that TCRdb reprocessed, and DNA is not given. This specimen's table enumerates hundreds of thousands of distinct CDR3 sequences. Of the sample, 7.3% is held by the ten largest clones. Sequencing used blood T cells: a sorted CD56 or NKG2C T cell subset, CD4+ or CD8+ T cells, or bulk PBMC T cells (not recorded which). The receptor set was obtained from a woman aged 18 to 75 in good health.

The rearrangement joins TRBV27 to TRBJ2-2; there is no DNA to check the TCRdb D call of TRBD1. The CDR3 has 15 amino acids. The germline V gene has CDR1 MNHEY and CDR2 SMNVEV (reference sequence). The chain's CDR3 is CASSFLTGTTGELFF.

J is TRBJ2-1 and V is TRBV12-3 or TRBV12-4. This CDR3 spans 11 amino acids. CDR3 region: CASSWGNEQFF.

The chain uses TRBV6-1 and TRBJ2-7; TCRdb lists TRBD1, though no DNA is available to test this call. This CDR3 has 15 residues. Germline-derived CDR1 and CDR2 are MNHNS and SASEGT. CDR3 protein: CASRSGTPSSYEQYF.

The chain carries TRBV6-1 and TRBJ1-5. This CDR3 region has 14 residues. Germline V gene data show CDR1 as MNHNS and CDR2 as SASEGT. This CDR3 is CASSRIASNQPQHF.

This rearrangement joins TRBV7-2 to TRBJ2-7; the TCRdb D gene call, TRBD2, has no DNA to confirm it. The CDR3 is 17 amino acids. CDR1 is SGHTA and CDR2 is FQGNSA in the germline V gene. The CDR3 sequence is CASSLWASGRSPYEQYF.

V is TRBV9 and J is TRBJ2-7; TCRdb selects TRBD2, and the lack of DNA leaves this call unchecked. The CDR3 totals 15 residues. Looked up from germline, CDR1 is SGDLS and CDR2 is YYNGEE. The CDR3 spells CASSESGTSRYEQYF.

The chain is built from TRBV20-1 and TRBJ1-2. The CDR3 covers 13 residues. Per the germline V gene, CDR1 is DFQATT and CDR2 is SNEGSKA (reference sequence). This CDR3 reads CSARGAGGYGYTF.

The V and J genes are TRBV4-2 and TRBJ2-7; without DNA, the TCRdb call of TRBD1 cannot be checked. The germline V gene encodes CDR1 LGHNA and CDR2 YNFKEQ. This CDR3 comprises 14 residues. The CDR3 loop is CASSQQGAAYEQYF.

The rearrangement joins TRBV27 to TRBJ2-5; TCRdb outputs TRBD1, but without DNA this stays unchecked. The germline V gene encodes CDR1 MNHEY and CDR2 SMNVEV (reference sequence). CDR3 length equals 14 residues. The CDR3 spells CASSFRGIGETQYF.

The chain uses TRBV6-2 or TRBV6-3 and TRBJ2-1. Germline V lookup: CDR1 MNHEY, CDR2 SVGEGT. The CDR3 is 15 residues long. Here the CDR3 reads CASSFTSYSYNEQFF.

This chain links TRBV27 with TRBJ2-1; the D gene TCRdb calls, TRBD2, cannot be checked with no DNA. Germline V gene lookup returns CDR1 MNHEY and CDR2 SMNVEV (reference sequence). This CDR3 is 17 amino acids long. CDR3 in amino acids: CTSSHLLREFGHNEQFF.

The chain uses TRBV12-3 or TRBV12-4 and TRBJ2-1; TCRdb indicates TRBD1, and absent DNA this call remains unverified. This CDR3 spans 15 amino acids. CDR3 protein: CASSTGQGYYNEQFF.

V usage is TRBV4-1 and J usage is TRBJ2-1; with no DNA, the TCRdb D assignment of TRBD2 cannot be verified. Per germline, CDR1 MGHRA and CDR2 YSYEKL. The CDR3 totals 16 residues. The CDR3 region is CASSKLGTSGIGEQFF.

The V and J genes are TRBV12-3 or TRBV12-4 and TRBJ2-1; TCRdb outputs TRBD2, but without DNA this stays unchecked. This CDR3 is 17 amino acids long. CDR3 sequence reads: CASSLPLPASGLNEQFF.

The chain recombines TRBV20-1 with TRBJ2-3; the TCRdb D gene call, TRBD2, has no DNA to confirm it. In germline, CDR1 is DFQATT, CDR2 SNEGSKA (reference sequence). The CDR3 is made up of 17 amino acids. This chain's CDR3 is CSARGVGSGEHTDTQYF.

V usage is TRBV20-1 and J usage is TRBJ1-3. Germline assignment: CDR1 DFQATT and CDR2 SNEGSKA (reference sequence). The CDR3 contains 15 residues. CDR3 sequence reads: CSAREGTASGNTIYF.

The chain carries TRBV12-3 or TRBV12-4 and TRBJ2-7; TCRdb reports TRBD1, a call that lacks DNA to check it against. The CDR3 runs 13 residues. This CDR3 is CASRRGQPYEQYF.

The J gene is TRBJ2-2, the V gene TRBV12-3 or TRBV12-4; TCRdb indicates TRBD2, and absent DNA this call remains unverified. CDR3 length equals 13 residues. CDR3 region: CASNREGSGELFF.